These 24 T cell receptor beta chains share one sample of origin, sequenced in a study of T-cell reconstitution after alpha-beta-depleted transplantation in children. The TCRbeta library incorporated unique molecular identifiers. Using its own MiXCR run on the PCR reads, TCRdb lists one record per CDR3 protein. The profile covers tens of thousands of distinct CDR3 sequences, with 7.3% appearing a single time and more than 2.5% taken by the ten largest. The source material was PBMCs from the stem cell graft donor, sampled from the stem cell graft. The receptors derive from a human donor who donated a stem cell graft to a child with acute lymphoblastic leukemia.

V gene TRBV7-9 combines with J gene TRBJ2-3; the match to TRBD2 covers 7 bases. The CDR3 covers 15 residues. The V and J ends lost 4 bases and 4 bases, in that order; junction bases with no gene match: 8. Germline lookup yields CDR1 SEHNR and CDR2 FQNEAQ (reference sequence). CDR3 bases: TGTGCCAGCAGCTCTGTGGAGGGGAGGGCAGATACGCAGTATTTT. Translated: CASSSVEGRADTQYF.

This clonotype was seen many times. The chain has TRBV20-1 and TRBJ2-7; TRBD1 matches at 7 bases. The CDR3 consists of 14 residues. Per germline, CDR1 DFQATT and CDR2 SNEGSKA (reference sequence). The V gene end was trimmed by 0 bases and the J gene end by 3 bases; junction bases not matched to a gene: 5. The CDR3 region has the DNA TGCAGTGCTAGAGATGGGGCAGGGGGCTACGAGCAGTACTTC. Translation: CSARDGAGGYEQYF.

This rearrangement joins TRBV18 to TRBJ1-1, with 8 bases lining up with TRBD1. The V segment lost 3 bases and the J segment 7 bases; nucleotides outside the gene matches: 7. Germline lookup yields CDR1 KGHSH and CDR2 LQKENI. This CDR3 is 14 amino acids long. The CDR3 DNA follows: TGTGCCAGCTCACCTAGTACAGGGGGAGGTGAAGCTTTCTTT. Its protein is CASSPSTGGGEAFF.

The chain carries TRBV19 and TRBJ1-1; TRBD1 might be the D (6 bases). The germline V gene encodes CDR1 LNHDA and CDR2 SQIVND (reference sequence). The V gene lost 7 bases and the J gene lost 1 base, with 10 bases spanning the gap. This CDR3 has 13 amino acids. CDR3 bases: TGTGCCAGTACCTTAGGGGGGAACACTGAAGCTTTCTTT. It yields the protein CASTLGGNTEAFF.

The V gene is TRBV20-1, the J gene TRBJ1-1, with 9 bases matching TRBD1. Germline V gives CDR1 DFQATT, CDR2 SNEGSKA (reference sequence). Trimming cost V 4 bases and J 1 base; bases outside gene matches: 4. The CDR3 totals 14 residues. CDR3 region: CSATRTGANTEAFF. The CDR3 bases are TGCAGTGCTACTCGGACAGGGGCGAACACTGAAGCTTTCTTT.

This clonotype occurred many times. The chain has TRBV5-1 and TRBJ1-5, with a possible D match to TRBD1 (5 bases). This CDR3 has 14 residues. Germline values: CDR1 SGHRS, CDR2 YFSETQ. Trimming left V 4 bases short and J 5 bases short, with 13 bases between. CDR3 loop: CASSPGWGDQPQHF. CDR3 DNA sequence: TGCGCCAGCAGCCCCGGTTGGGGGGATCAGCCCCAGCATTTT.

This clonotype was seen more than once but under ten times. The rearrangement uses TRBV27 and TRBJ2-3, with 7 bases matching TRBD1. J lost 1 base, V lost 0 bases, and 4 bases had no gene match. From germline, CDR1 is MNHEY and CDR2 SMNVEV (reference sequence). The CDR3 contains 16 residues. CDR3 DNA sequence: TGTGCCAGCAGTTTATCTCCAGACAGGGGCACAGATACGCAGTATTTT. Protein sequence: CASSLSPDRGTDTQYF.

This clonotype appeared many times. V is TRBV7-8 and J is TRBJ2-1; 8 bases line up with TRBD1. This CDR3 spans 12 amino acids. The ends lost 3 bases at V and 11 bases at J; junction bases unmatched: 3. Germline V gene lookup returns CDR1 SGHVS and CDR2 FQNEAQ. The CDR3 loop is CASSLAGGKQFF. CDR3 nucleotides: TGTGCCAGCAGCTTGGCAGGGGGCAAGCAGTTCTTC.

Many counts were recorded for this clonotype. J is TRBJ2-5 and V is TRBV5-5; weak D call: TRBD2 (7 bases). V was shortened by 1 base and J by 7 bases, with 17 bases between the two germline ends. Germline V gene sequence: CDR1 SGHKS, CDR2 YYEKEE (reference sequence). CDR3 length: 15 residues. CDR3 loop: CASSLSAGAQGTQYF. In DNA form, the CDR3 reads TGTGCCAGCAGCTTGTCCGCGGGGGCCCAGGGGACCCAGTACTTC.

This clonotype has a count of ten or more. The V and J genes are TRBV19 and TRBJ2-1; TRBD2 matches at 8 bases. Per germline, CDR1 LNHDA and CDR2 SQIVND (reference sequence). The CDR3 consists of 18 residues. V gave up 1 base and J gave up 4 bases; unmatched junction bases: 12. The CDR3 sequence: CASSIGVGGLGKYNEQFF. The CDR3 bases are TGTGCCAGTAGTATAGGAGTAGGGGGACTAGGGAAATACAATGAGCAGTTCTTC. The whole variable domain, remainder taken from reference TRBV19 and TRBJ2-1, is DGGITQSPKYLFRKEGQNVTLSCEQNLNHDAMYWYRQDPGQGLRLIYYSQIVNDFQKGDIAEGYSVSREKKESFPLTVTSAQKNPTAFYLCASSIGVGGLGKYNEQFFGPGTRLTVL.

This clonotype has a count of ten or more. The chain is built from TRBV6-5 and TRBJ1-1; D possibly corresponds to TRBD1 (6 bases). V was pared by 5 bases and J by 10 bases, with 29 bases between. CDR1 and CDR2 (germline): MNHEY, SVGAGI. The CDR3 is 17 amino acids. The CDR3 coding sequence is TGTGCCAGCAGTACAGATGGGGGGCGAGGAGGTGATATCGTAGCTTTCTTT. It translates to CASSTDGGRGGDIVAFF.

This clonotype was counted only a few times. J is TRBJ2-5 and V is TRBV7-8; no clear D. CDR1 is SGHVS, CDR2 FQNEAQ, per germline. This CDR3 comprises 11 residues. V was shortened by 6 bases and J by 5 bases, with 7 bases between the two germline ends. The DNA of the CDR3 is TGTGCCAGCAGAGTAGAGGAGACCCAGTACTTC. Protein product: CASRVEETQYF.

This clonotype showed up just a few times. The chain links TRBV5-1 to TRBJ2-3; 7 bases agree with TRBD2. Germline values: CDR1 SGHRS, CDR2 YFSETQ. The CDR3 loop spans 15 amino acids. The trim removed 2 bases at V and 2 bases at J, leaving 5 bases unmatched. The CDR3 bases are TGCGCCAGCAGCTTCACTAGCGTGAACACAGATACGCAGTATTTT. Translating it yields CASSFTSVNTDTQYF.

This clonotype has at least ten counts. The CDR3 loop is CASSLVPEATIEQFF. The CDR3 nucleotides read TGTGCCAGCAGCTTAGTTCCAGAGGCCACAATTGAGCAGTTCTTC. The chain uses TRBV11-2 and TRBJ2-1; D uncertain. Germline assignment: CDR1 SGHAT and CDR2 FQNNGV. The CDR3 consists of 15 residues. V lost 1 base and J lost 9, with 16 bases in between.

This clonotype occurred many times. The chain is built from TRBV27 and TRBJ2-7; 13 nucleotides agree with TRBD2. There are 17 residues in the CDR3. Per the germline V gene, CDR1 is MNHEY and CDR2 is SMNVEV (reference sequence). J gave up 4 bases and V 3 bases, and 9 bases lay outside the gene matches. The DNA of the CDR3 is TGTGCCAGCAGTTTTATAAGCAGGACTAGCGGGAGATACGAGCAGTACTTC. Protein product: CASSFISRTSGRYEQYF.

This clonotype was recorded at least ten times. The chain uses TRBV3-1 and TRBJ2-3; 7 positions match TRBD1. V trimming: 4 bases; J trimming: 0 bases; junction bases outside the gene matches: 4. Germline lookup yields CDR1 LGHDT and CDR2 YNNKEL (reference sequence). CDR3 length equals 15 residues. CDR3 coding DNA: TGTGCCAGCAGCCTCGACAGGGAGAGCACAGATACGCAGTATTTT. This sequence encodes CASSLDRESTDTQYF.

Remarks on this clonotype: A read error is possible here, since a much larger clone lies one base away. V is TRBV20-1 and J is TRBJ1-2, with D possibly being TRBD1 (5 bases). This CDR3 comprises 16 residues. The V gene's germline CDR1 is DFQATT and CDR2 SNEGSKA (reference sequence). The CDR3 loop reads CSARILPSDSNYGCTF. The DNA for the CDR3 is TGCAGTGCTAGAATCCTGCCCTCTGACAGCAACTATGGCTGCACCTTC.

This clonotype showed up many times. The chain employs TRBV3-1 and TRBJ2-7; 9 nucleotides agree with TRBD2. This CDR3 region has 15 residues. Trimming at V came to 1 base and at J to 4 bases, leaving 5 bases not matched to a gene. Germline-derived CDR1 and CDR2 are LGHDT and YNNKEL (reference sequence). The CDR3 protein is CASSQVDSGGYEQYF. The CDR3 DNA is TGTGCCAGCAGCCAAGTGGATAGCGGGGGTTACGAGCAGTACTTC.

This clonotype was detected ten times or more. This chain uses TRBV7-2 with TRBJ2-5; D is perhaps TRBD1 (6 bases). The CDR3 has 19 amino acids. Germline V lookup: CDR1 SGHTA, CDR2 FQGNSA. Trimming took off 0 bases at V and 5 bases at J, with 25 bases between the two ends. Written as DNA, the CDR3 is TGTGCCAGCAGCTTAGCCTTCCTGGGGCAGGGGCCCTCCCGGGAGACCCAGTACTTC. It is translated as CASSLAFLGQGPSRETQYF.

V gene TRBV5-6 combines with J gene TRBJ2-1, with 7 bases that match TRBD1. V dropped 4 bases and J dropped 5; count of bases not matched to a gene: 6. CDR3 length equals 14 residues. Germline lookup yields CDR1 SGHDT and CDR2 YYEEEE. The CDR3 sequence is CASSRFDRDNEQFF. As DNA, the CDR3 is TGTGCCAGCAGCCGCTTCGACAGGGACAATGAGCAGTTCTTC.

This clonotype has a count of ten or more. The CDR3 sequence is CATSGLTGKPYEQYF. The CDR3 nucleotides are TGTGCCACCAGCGGATTGACAGGGAAGCCCTACGAGCAGTACTTC. The chain carries TRBV15 and TRBJ2-7; TRBD1 aligns across 7 bases. The CDR3 is 15 amino acids. The trim removed 5 bases at V and 2 bases at J, leaving 9 bases unmatched. Germline CDR1 reads LNHNV; CDR2 reads YYDKDF (reference sequence).

The chain uses TRBV27 and TRBJ1-5; maybe TRBD1 (5 bases). In germline, CDR1 is MNHEY, CDR2 SMNVEV (reference sequence). The ends were cut back, 4 bases at V and 0 bases at J, with 10 bases in the middle. The CDR3 length is 15 residues. Here the CDR3 DNA reads TGTGCCAGCAGTTGGGACGGTTATAGCAATCAGCCCCAGCATTTT. Translation gives CASSWDGYSNQPQHF.

This clonotype was seen repeatedly, ten times or more. The chain uses TRBV3-1 and TRBJ2-7; D unresolved. This CDR3 contains 12 residues. CDR1 LGHDT and CDR2 YNNKEL come from the germline V gene (reference sequence). Trimming pared 4 bases from V and 3 bases from J, leaving 7 bases between. In DNA form, the CDR3 reads TGTGCCAGCAGCCCCAATCTCTACGAGCAGTACTTC. This codes for CASSPNLYEQYF.

The chain is built from TRBV7-9 and TRBJ2-1; tentatively, D is TRBD2 (5 bases). Germline V lookup: CDR1 SEHNR, CDR2 FQNEAQ (reference sequence). The CDR3 has 16 amino acids. Trimming removed 2 bases at V and 8 bases at J, with 19 bases between. CDR3 loop: CASSLYRRAQIYEQFF. The CDR3 DNA follows: TGTGCCAGCAGCTTATATCGGCGGGCCCAGATCTATGAGCAGTTCTTC.